This entry features one T cell receptor (beta chain) sequence. The antigen remains unidentified. TCRdb keeps only in-frame clones here, not all; method: immunoSEQ multiplex PCR. Of 1.6 million or so clones in the sample, roughly 95% are singletons; the top ten hold about 1%. These data are taken from a study of shared clonotypes between healthy human individuals. The CDR3 covers 14 residues. Germline CDR1 and CDR2: SGHAT and FQNNGV. V lost 7 bases and J 0 bases, leaving 9 bases between the germline ends. Whole-study findings and limits: When compared with the clonotypes that were shared by all four sorted-subset donors, the non-shared clonotypes turned out to have lower generation probabilities.

The TCR was taken from a man aged 25 to 40 in good health. Sequences were obtained from naive CD4+ T cells sorted from blood. The subset was: CD45RA+ positively selected. This chain uses TRBV11-2 with TRBJ2-2, with D perhaps matching TRBD1 (5 bases). The chain's CDR3 is CASKAGTNTGELFF. The CDR3 DNA reads TGTGCCAGCAAGGCAGGGACGAACACCGGGGAGCTGTTTTTT.